One sample yielded the 16 T cell receptor beta chains listed below, sequenced in a study of blood T cells in healthy people across ages. The second PCR ran 7 to 11 cycles with a sample-barcoded 5' primer and J-beta primers. TCRdb processed the 5' RACE reads anew with MiXCR; each CDR3 protein has one entry. The profile shows 1.5 million to 1.9 million distinct CDR3 sequences, roughly two fifths of them singletons. Sequenced input: blood. These receptors all stem from a woman under 30 in good health.

The chain uses TRBV30 and TRBJ1-1, with D unclear. The CDR3 is 13 amino acids. Trimming left V 3 bases short and J 0 bases short, with 8 bases between. Germline V gene lookup returns CDR1 GTSNPN and CDR2 SVGIG (reference sequence). In nucleotides, the CDR3 is TGTGCCTGGAGCCTCGACATGAACACTGAAGCTTTCTTT. This gives the protein CAWSLDMNTEAFF.

The rearrangement links TRBV28 to TRBJ2-1, with 7 bases identical to TRBD1. Losses at the gene ends were 3 bases for V and 0 bases for J; bases not matched to a gene: 8. The germline gives CDR1 MDHEN, CDR2 SYDVKM. CDR3 length: 17 residues. CDR3 DNA: TGTGCCAGCAGTTTGTTCGACAGGGCAAGCTCCTACAATGAGCAGTTCTTC. Its translation is CASSLFDRASSYNEQFF.

This clonotype was recorded a few times. The chain couples TRBV28 to TRBJ2-1; 11 nucleotides match TRBD2. J lost 3 bases, V lost 7 bases, and 5 bases had no gene match. This CDR3 contains 15 residues. The germline CDR1 and CDR2 sequences are MDHEN and SYDVKM. In DNA form, the CDR3 reads TGTGCCAGCACCGAACTAGCGGGAGACTACAATGAGCAGTTCTTC. This translates into CASTELAGDYNEQFF.

A word on this clonotype: At one end, the junction sequence differs from germline, possibly due to a read error. The genes are TRBV4-1 and TRBJ1-5; D is perhaps TRBD1 (5 bases). From germline, CDR1 is MGHRA and CDR2 YSYEKL. The CDR3 contains 16 residues. Here the CDR3 DNA reads TGCGTCAGCAGCCAAAGGGGAGGGGATGGCAATCAGCCCCAGCATTTT. Residues: CVSSQRGGDGNQPQHF.

The chain couples TRBV30 to TRBJ2-3, with a possible D match to TRBD2 (7 bases). The V gene lost 1 base and the J gene lost 6 bases, with 14 bases spanning the gap. In germline, CDR1 is GTSNPN, CDR2 SVGIG (reference sequence). This CDR3 region has 14 residues. DNA of the CDR3: TGTGCCTGGAGTGGAGGGGGGGGCTTGGATACGCAGTATTTT. It translates to CAWSGGGGLDTQYF. The full variable domain, with the rest looked up from reference TRBV30 and TRBJ2-3, is SQTIHQWPATLVQPVGSPLSLECTVEGTSNPNLYWYRQAAGRGLQLLFYSVGIGQISSEVPQNLSASRPQDRQFILSSKKLLLSDSGFYLCAWSGGGGLDTQYFGPGTRLTVL.

This clonotype occurred a few times. J is TRBJ1-2 and V is TRBV12-3 or TRBV12-4; D perhaps matches TRBD1 (6 bases). CDR3 length: 18 amino acids. With 8 bases removed from V and 1 base from J, the gap between germline ends came to 26 bases. The CDR3 sequence is CASGGGIIRTANNYGYTF. The DNA of the CDR3 is TGTGCCAGCGGCGGGGGAATAATAAGGACAGCAAATAACTATGGCTACACCTTC.

Turning to this clonotype: A much bigger clone sits one base away, suggesting this may be a read error. The chain employs TRBV12-3 or TRBV12-4 and TRBJ2-7, with 7 bases fitting TRBD1. The CDR3 is 13 residues long. The J segment lost 0 bases and the V segment lost 8 bases, leaving 4 bases of the junction unmatched. The CDR3 nucleotides read TGTGCCAGCGGTTGGGACAGCTCCTACGAGCAGTACTTC. It specifies CASGWDSSYEQYF.

For this clonotype: The CDR3 carries no conserved terminal phenylalanine or tryptophan, so it likely arises from a read error. The chain carries TRBV7-2 and TRBJ2-3; possible D gene TRBD1, 6 bases. V was cut by 5 bases and J by 3 bases, with 15 bases left in between. The CDR3 is made up of 15 amino acids. CDR1 is SGHTA and CDR2 is FQGNSA in the germline V gene. The CDR3 loop reads CASSPQGSRTDTQYI. Written as DNA, the CDR3 is TGTGCCAGCAGCCCACAGGGAAGTCGGACAGATACGCAGTATATT.

This clonotype was recorded a few times. The gene calls are TRBV20-1 and TRBJ2-5; D may be TRBD1 or TRBD2 (6 bases each). V lost 1 base and J 4 bases, leaving 19 bases between the germline ends. There are 16 residues in the CDR3. Germline CDR1 DFQATT, CDR2 SNEGSKA (reference sequence). In DNA form, the CDR3 reads TGCAGTGCTAGAGGGGGGGCAGGGTCGGTGATAGAGACCCAGTACTTC. As protein: CSARGGAGSVIETQYF.

The V call is TRBV29-1, the J call TRBJ1-4, with D possibly TRBD1 on 5 matching bases. Germline V gene lookup returns CDR1 SQVTM and CDR2 ANQGSEA. CDR3 size: 13 residues. The V gene lost 4 bases and the J gene lost 5 bases, with 11 bases spanning the gap. CDR3 nucleotides: TGCAGCGTTGTGGGACGGAAGAATGAAAAACTGTTTTTT. Translation gives CSVVGRKNEKLFF.

The CDR3 loop is CASSLVGTGGGLTEAFF. The DNA of the CDR3 is TGTGCCAGCAGCTTAGTGGGGACAGGGGGCGGTTTGACTGAAGCTTTCTTT. The chain joins TRBV7-2 to TRBJ1-1; 12 bases are shared with TRBD1. The CDR3 runs 17 residues. Per germline, CDR1 SGHTA and CDR2 FQGNSA. J lost 5 bases, V lost 1 base, and 8 bases had no gene match.

This chain joins TRBV6-2 or TRBV6-3 and TRBJ1-5; the D gene is possibly TRBD1 (6 bases). V gave up 6 bases and J gave up 0 bases, with 18 bases separating them. This CDR3 spans 17 amino acids. Germline V gives CDR1 MNHEY, CDR2 SVGEGT. CDR3 coding DNA: TGTGCCAGCAGCCCTCGATGGGGGCGGAATAGCAATCAGCCCCAGCATTTT. As protein: CASSPRWGRNSNQPQHF.

The chain's CDR3 is CASSFTPQGETQYF. The CDR3 bases are TGTGCCAGCAGCTTTACCCCACAGGGAGAGACCCAGTACTTC. The chain couples TRBV7-9 to TRBJ2-5; perhaps TRBD1 as D (6 bases). CDR3 length: 14 residues. V was clipped by 3 bases and J by 4 bases, with 12 bases between them. Germline CDR1 reads SEHNR; CDR2 reads FQNEAQ (reference sequence).

This clonotype was picked up a small number of times. The rearrangement uses TRBV5-1 and TRBJ2-5, with no clear D. Trimming pared 0 bases from V and 4 bases from J, leaving 13 bases between. Germline V CDR1 and CDR2: SGHRS, YFSETQ. The CDR3 runs 15 residues. The CDR3 DNA reads as TGCGCCAGCAGCTTGGATCGGCTCCCGGGAGAGACCCAGTACTTC. Translating gives CASSLDRLPGETQYF.

The CDR3 nucleotides read TGTGCCATCAGTGACCCGACAAAGACCTATGGCTACACCTTC. Translating it yields CAISDPTKTYGYTF. The chain joins TRBV10-3 to TRBJ1-2; D uncertain. Germline V gene lookup returns CDR1 ENHRY and CDR2 SYGVKD. V was pared by 3 bases and J by 4 bases, with 12 bases between. The CDR3 contains 14 residues.

This clonotype was counted only a few times. The rearrangement uses TRBV7-2 and TRBJ1-2; 7 bases are a match to TRBD1. CDR1 SGHTA and CDR2 FQGNSA come from the germline V gene. The CDR3 totals 14 residues. The V and J ends lost 5 bases and 3 bases, in that order; junction bases with no gene match: 6. The DNA of the CDR3 is TGTGCCAGCAGCCTACAGGGGTACGACTATGGCTACACCTTC. This sequence encodes CASSLQGYDYGYTF.